This note documents a single T cell receptor (beta chain) sequence. Produced via immunoSEQ multiplex PCR; TCRdb's table is partial and in-frame only. The table includes about 100,000 clones, about nine tenths detected once. The data derive from a study of T cell responses to AZD1222 COVID-19 vaccine. V was pared by 4 bases and J by 8 bases, with 5 bases of the junction left unmatched. The CDR3 has 14 amino acids. From germline, CDR1 is SEHNR and CDR2 FQNEAQ (reference sequence). The sequencing used peripheral blood, collected 28 days after the second dose of the MenACWY control vaccine. The rearrangement links TRBV7-9 to TRBJ1-4; 9 positions agree with TRBD1. This clonotype was obtained from an adult who received the MenACWY meningococcal vaccine as a control. CDR3 sequence reads: CASSYGTGREKLFF. CDR3 sequence (DNA): TGTGCCAGCAGCTACGGGACAGGGAGAGAAAAACTGTTTTTT.